This T cell receptor beta chain was documented in a study of tumor-infiltrating lymphocytes in primary liver carcinoma. Synthesis of TCR beta cDNA was carried out from around 540 ng total RNA with a constant-region primer. What produced the TCR beta libraries was three nested multiplex PCR rounds using slightly modified ARM-PCR. Running around 9 cycles apiece, the first two PCR rounds relied on TRBV1-TRBV30 forward primers together with a C-beta reverse primer. TCRdb redid the calling of the multiplex PCR reads with MiXCR, one entry per CDR3 protein. The sample has fewer than 85,000 distinct CDR3 sequences, 65% to 75% seen once; the top ten hold approximately 26%. This clonotype has a single count. One junction end disagrees with the germline gene, perhaps due to a read error. Investigators took RNA and DNA out together from roughly 21-30 mg of unsorted bulk tissue. Patients had primary liver carcinoma treated by surgical resection.

Germline CDR1 reads SGHAT; CDR2 reads FQDESV (reference sequence). This CDR3 comprises 15 residues. This sequence was found in a man aged 40-50 years with primary liver carcinoma and hepatitis B virus infection. The chain links TRBV11-1 to TRBJ2-3; D is perhaps TRBD2 (5 bases). The sequenced material came from tumor-adjacent normal liver tissue. The CDR3 region is CASNLPRESTDTQYF. For the CDR3, the DNA is TGTGCTAGCAATTTGCCGAGGGAGAGCACAGATACGCAGTATTTT.